This TCR beta chain was found in a study of cytomegalovirus exposure and HLA in healthy donors. Whole-study context: Most genotyped donors, roughly 83% of about 360, had Caucasian-associated genetic ancestry.

Primers for the PCR totalled 60 Vbeta and 13 Jbeta. Clones were sequenced by immunoSEQ multiplex PCR, and TCRdb holds only the in-frame ones, with some missing. The sample consists of approximately 240,000 clones, 70% to 85% of them appearing once. Study findings and constraints: TCR beta V- and J-gene trimming, according to a later analysis, was linked to a missense DCLRE1C variant. It was reported that the classifier diagnosed cytomegalovirus status with high specificity and sensitivity in both the original and validation cohorts.

Per the germline V gene, CDR1 is MGHDK and CDR2 is SYGVNS. V was trimmed by 6 bases and J by 2 bases, leaving 7 bases between them. The CDR3 runs to 12 residues. Note on this clone: The target antigen is unknown.

Source material: PBMCs. This receptor was obtained from a woman aged 40 to 50 in good health and CMV-seronegative. V usage is TRBV25-1 and J usage is TRBJ1-1; no clear D. Here the CDR3 reads CASRSGNTEAFF. The DNA for the CDR3 is TGTGCCAGCAGGTCGGGAAACACTGAAGCTTTCTTT.